This TCR beta chain was obtained from a study of identical twins. TCRdb reanalysed the 5' RACE reads using MiXCR and keeps one entry per CDR3 protein. This sample carries about 720,000 distinct CDR3 sequences, 15% to 20% of them seen once, and the ten largest clones take around 13%. Germline loops: CDR1 SGHAT, CDR2 FQNNGV. This CDR3 spans 14 amino acids. The ends were cut back, 0 bases at V and 6 bases at J, with 12 bases in the middle. The same sample was also used in a study of T cells expressing NK-cell markers. This second study says: The TCR beta repertoires originated in sorted CD3+CD56+NKG2C+, CD3+CD56+NKG2C- and CD3+CD56-NKG2C+ T cells.

This chain connects TRBV11-2 to TRBJ2-7; TRBD2 might be the D (5 bases). Material for sequencing was PBMCs. This receptor was obtained from a young woman in good health. DNA of the CDR3: TGTGCCAGCAGCTTAGATCCCCGTCGGGGCGAGCAGTACTTC. Encoded protein: CASSLDPRRGEQYF.